The 32 T cell receptor beta chains presented below share a single source sample, sequenced in a study of cytomegalovirus exposure and HLA in healthy donors. Generated by immunoSEQ multiplex PCR, the TCRdb table keeps only in-frame clones and is missing some. Counted here are roughly 220,000 clones, approximately 88% occurring once; the ten biggest clones make up over 12%. Source material: PBMCs. These receptors were taken from a young woman in good health and CMV-seropositive.

This clone was found a few times. The J gene is TRBJ2-1, the V gene TRBV5-4; D gene ambiguous. V was pared by 4 bases and J by 7 bases, with 9 bases between. From germline, CDR1 is SGHNT and CDR2 YYREEE (reference sequence). The CDR3 covers 12 residues. The CDR3 DNA reads as TGTGCCAGCAGCCATGATTCGAATGAGCAGTTCTTC. This encodes CASSHDSNEQFF. The full variable domain, with the rest looked up from reference TRBV5-4 and TRBJ2-1, is ETGVTQSPTHLIKTRGQQVTLRCSSQSGHNTVSWYQQALGQGPQFIFQYYREEENGRGNFPPRFSGLQFPNYSSELNVNALELDDSALYLCASSHDSNEQFFGPGTRLTVL.

The chain uses TRBV30 and TRBJ1-1, with 9 bases identical to TRBD1. The germline gives CDR1 GTSNPN, CDR2 SVGIG (reference sequence). The CDR3 sequence is 12 residues long. Germline trimming cut 1 base from V and 6 bases from J; bases unmatched to any gene: 0. The CDR3 nucleotides are TGTGCCTGGAGTGGGACAGGGGCTGAAGCTTTCTTT. Amino acid sequence: CAWSGTGAEAFF.

V and J are TRBV6-1 and TRBJ2-1; tentatively, D is TRBD1 (6 bases). With 2 bases removed from V and 10 bases from J, the gap between germline ends came to 15 bases. CDR1 MNHNS and CDR2 SASEGT come from the germline V gene. The CDR3 spans 14 residues. CDR3 amino acids: CASSELSRGSEQFF. The CDR3 DNA reads as TGTGCCAGCAGTGAATTGTCTAGGGGGTCGGAGCAGTTCTTC.

The V call is TRBV10-1, the J call TRBJ2-5; D ambiguous. This CDR3 has 15 amino acids. Germline CDR1 and CDR2: WNHNN and SYGVQD (reference sequence). The ends were cut back, 5 bases at V and 1 base at J, with 14 bases in the middle. The CDR3 loop is CASSTEFEPQETQYF. CDR3 sequence (DNA): TGCGCCAGCAGTACCGAATTCGAACCCCAAGAGACCCAGTACTTC.

The gene calls are TRBV29-1 and TRBJ2-1; 11 bases are shared with TRBD2. The CDR3 covers 14 residues. Germline V gene sequence: CDR1 SQVTM, CDR2 ANQGSEA. The V segment lost 4 bases and the J segment 3 bases; nucleotides outside the gene matches: 2. CDR3 in amino acids: CSVAGTSGYNEQFF. CDR3 coding DNA: TGCAGCGTTGCTGGGACTAGCGGCTACAATGAGCAGTTCTTC.

V is TRBV4-3 and J is TRBJ2-7; 7 nucleotides match TRBD1. Germline V lookup: CDR1 LGHNA, CDR2 YSLEER. This CDR3 is 13 amino acids long. V was pared by 4 bases and J by 4 bases, with 4 bases of the junction left unmatched. The DNA of the CDR3 is TGCGCCAGCAGCCCGGGACAGCGTTACGAGCAGTACTTC. It codes for CASSPGQRYEQYF.

The chain links TRBV2 to TRBJ2-2; possibly TRBD2 for D (6 bases). Germline V gene sequence: CDR1 SNHLY, CDR2 FYNNEI. Trimming took 9 bases from V and 1 from J, leaving 12 bases between them. The CDR3 is made up of 14 amino acids. CDR3 DNA: TGTGCCAGTACGGGTAGCGGGAACACCGGGGAGCTGTTTTTT. Its translation is CASTGSGNTGELFF.

This chain links TRBV6-4 with TRBJ2-1; 9 nucleotides match TRBD2. Germline-derived CDR1 and CDR2 are MRHNA and SNTAGT. The CDR3 spans 13 residues. Trimming took 3 bases from V and 7 from J; bases not matched to a gene: 1. The CDR3, as DNA: TGTGCCAGCAGTGATAGCGGGAGAAATGAGCAGTTCTTC. This gives the protein CASSDSGRNEQFF.

A single count supports this clone. The chain has TRBV19 and TRBJ2-7, with D perhaps matching TRBD1 or TRBD2 (5 bases each). V lost 10 bases and J 3 bases, leaving 16 bases between the germline ends. CDR1 is LNHDA and CDR2 is SQIVND in the germline V gene (reference sequence). The CDR3 is made up of 13 amino acids. The DNA of the CDR3 is TGTGCCATCACAGGTTGGGACGACTACGAGCAGTACTTC. Amino acids: CAITGWDDYEQYF.

V usage is TRBV2 and J usage is TRBJ2-2, with D possibly called TRBD1 or TRBD2 (6 bases each). V was pared by 7 bases and J by 1 base, with 19 bases between. This CDR3 has 17 residues. CDR1 is SNHLY and CDR2 is FYNNEI in the germline V gene. CDR3 sequence: CASTKGSGARNTGELFF. The CDR3 bases are TGTGCCAGCACTAAAGGGTCGGGGGCGAGGAACACCGGGGAGCTGTTTTTT.

The CDR3 coding sequence is TGTGCCAGCAGCTTAGAAATTACTAGCGGGAGTACGTACGAGCAGTACTTC. Amino acid sequence: CASSLEITSGSTYEQYF. The rearrangement links TRBV11-2 to TRBJ2-7, with 11 bases lining up with TRBD2. With 0 bases clipped from V and 4 bases from J, the junction kept 8 bases outside the gene matches. Germline V gives CDR1 SGHAT, CDR2 FQNNGV. This CDR3 is built from 17 residues.

The chain employs TRBV4-2 and TRBJ1-2, with D perhaps matching TRBD1 (5 bases). Looked up from germline, CDR1 is LGHNA and CDR2 is YNFKEQ. The CDR3 length is 15 residues. Trimming removed 3 bases from V and 2 bases from J, with 13 bases in between. CDR3 loop: CASSQPGGINYGYTF. In DNA, the CDR3 is TGTGCCAGCAGCCAGCCCGGGGGGATCAACTATGGCTACACCTTC.

The V gene is TRBV29-1, the J gene TRBJ1-2; TRBD1 matches 8 bases. The CDR3 spans 14 residues. Germline V gene sequence: CDR1 SQVTM, CDR2 ANQGSEA. J lost 6 bases, V lost 5 bases, and 11 bases had no gene match. CDR3 in amino acids: CSVPPDREGDGYTF. In DNA, the CDR3 is TGCAGCGTTCCCCCGGACAGGGAAGGGGATGGCTACACCTTC.

The rearrangement uses TRBV13 and TRBJ1-5; TRBD1 is a possible D gene (5 bases). Germline assignment: CDR1 PRHDT and CDR2 FYEKMQ (reference sequence). CDR3 length equals 13 residues. Between the trimmed V and J ends, which lost 3 bases and 7 bases, there was a span of 10 bases. The CDR3 DNA reads TGTGCCAGCAGCTTGCGGGGGGACCAGCCCCAGCATTTT. It encodes CASSLRGDQPQHF.

The rearrangement uses TRBV7-2 and TRBJ2-2; 8 bases are a match to TRBD1. Germline V gene lookup returns CDR1 SGHTA and CDR2 FQGNSA. This CDR3 comprises 15 residues. Trimming removed 4 bases from V and 1 base from J; junction bases left unmatched: 2. CDR3 loop: CASSSGQGNTGELFF. The CDR3 DNA reads TGTGCCAGCAGCTCCGGACAGGGGAACACCGGGGAGCTGTTTTTT.

V and J are TRBV18 and TRBJ2-7; 7 nucleotides match TRBD2. Germline values: CDR1 KGHSH, CDR2 LQKENI. V dropped 5 bases and J dropped 0; count of bases not matched to a gene: 7. This CDR3 contains 15 residues. CDR3 protein: CASSISSGSSYEQYF. In nucleotides, the CDR3 is TGTGCCAGCTCAATCTCTAGCGGAAGCTCCTACGAGCAGTACTTC.

The V and J genes are TRBV6-4 and TRBJ2-3; either TRBD1 or TRBD2 may fit D (5 bases each). V was cut by 3 bases and J by 1 base, with 11 bases left in between. CDR3 length: 15 residues. From germline, CDR1 is MRHNA and CDR2 SNTAGT. CDR3 sequence: CASSESMGGTDTQYF. The CDR3 DNA follows: TGTGCCAGCAGTGAGAGTATGGGGGGCACAGATACGCAGTATTTT.

This rearrangement joins TRBV13 to TRBJ1-2; a weak D match, TRBD1 (6 bases). Germline CDR1 PRHDT, CDR2 FYEKMQ (reference sequence). V dropped 4 bases and J dropped 5 bases, with 29 bases sitting between them. The CDR3 is made up of 19 amino acids. CDR3 amino acids: CASSSRSINPRQEPYGYTF. CDR3 bases: TGTGCCAGCAGCTCCAGATCCATCAACCCCCGACAGGAACCATATGGCTACACCTTC.

This chain connects TRBV30 to TRBJ1-2; perhaps TRBD1 as D (5 bases). V gave up 2 bases and J gave up 8 bases, with 12 bases separating them. The CDR3 consists of 12 residues. Germline V CDR1 and CDR2: GTSNPN, SVGIG (reference sequence). CDR3 DNA sequence: TGTGCCTGGAGTTCACGGGGCGGGGGCTACACCTTC. It specifies CAWSSRGGGYTF.

The chain uses TRBV4-1 and TRBJ2-7; 8 bases map to TRBD1. Germline loops: CDR1 MGHRA, CDR2 YSYEKL. The V segment lost 4 bases and the J segment 4 bases; nucleotides outside the gene matches: 12. CDR3 length: 16 residues. CDR3 loop: CASSPSGGRGRYEQYF. Here the CDR3 DNA reads TGCGCCAGCAGCCCCTCCGGGGGCAGGGGGCGATACGAGCAGTACTTC.

In the case of this clone: Additional DNA sequences in this sample encode the identical CDR3. The J gene is TRBJ1-3, the V gene TRBV7-6; D not certain. This CDR3 is 14 amino acids long. Germline V CDR1 and CDR2: SGHVS, FNYEAQ. Trimming cost V 5 bases and J 0 bases, with 8 bases left between them. The CDR3 here is CASSTQSSGNTIYF. CDR3 bases: TGTGCCAGCAGCACACAAAGCTCTGGAAACACCATATATTTT. The full variable domain, rest sourced from reference TRBV7-6 and TRBJ1-3, is GAGVSQSPRYKVTKRGQDVALRCDPISGHVSLYWYRQALGQGPEFLTYFNYEAQQDKSGLPNDRFSAERPEGSISTLTIQRTEQRDSAMYRCASSTQSSGNTIYFGEGSWLTVV.

V gene TRBV30 combines with J gene TRBJ1-5, with a tentative D call TRBD1 (5 bases). Germline CDR1 reads GTSNPN; CDR2 reads SVGIG (reference sequence). This CDR3 is 12 amino acids long. V shed 2 bases and J shed 6 bases, with 8 bases lying between them. This CDR3 is CAWSPGVQPQHF. For the CDR3, the DNA is TGTGCCTGGAGTCCGGGGGTTCAGCCCCAGCATTTT.

The chain has TRBV29-1 and TRBJ1-3; D is unresolved. The CDR3 runs 15 residues. CDR1 is SQVTM, CDR2 ANQGSEA, per germline. The ends were cut back, 4 bases at V and 0 bases at J, with 13 bases in the middle. CDR3 loop: CSVVSTESSGNTIYF. The CDR3, as DNA: TGCAGCGTTGTATCGACCGAGAGCTCTGGAAACACCATATATTTT.

The sample holds a few counts of this clone. This chain connects TRBV5-4 to TRBJ2-2; unclear D gene. V dropped 3 bases and J dropped 6 bases, with 9 bases sitting between them. The CDR3 totals 13 residues. Germline V gene lookup returns CDR1 SGHNT and CDR2 YYREEE (reference sequence). In DNA form, the CDR3 reads TGTGCCAGCAGCTCTGATTATTCCGGGGAGCTGTTTTTT. This gives the protein CASSSDYSGELFF.

On this clone itself: Other DNA sequences in this sample translate to the same CDR3. The chain couples TRBV27 to TRBJ2-2; D is uncertain. V lost 2 bases and J 8 bases, leaving 6 bases between the germline ends. Germline V gene sequence: CDR1 MNHEY, CDR2 SMNVEV (reference sequence). This CDR3 region has 12 residues. The CDR3 protein is CASSLRAGELFF. The CDR3 DNA follows: TGTGCCAGCAGTTTACGGGCGGGGGAGCTGTTTTTT.

The chain joins TRBV30 to TRBJ1-2; D gene ambiguous. In germline, CDR1 is GTSNPN, CDR2 SVGIG (reference sequence). The CDR3 runs 13 residues. Trimming took off 0 bases at V and 8 bases at J, with 13 bases between the two ends. Here the CDR3 DNA reads TGTGCCTGGAGTGTACTCGGATCTGTAGGCTACACCTTC. Amino acid sequence: CAWSVLGSVGYTF.

V gene TRBV5-1 combines with J gene TRBJ1-2, with 9 positions matching TRBD1. This CDR3 comprises 14 residues. V shed 3 bases, J shed 6 bases, and the junction held 6 bases outside the gene matches. Germline V gene lookup returns CDR1 SGHRS and CDR2 YFSETQ. CDR3 nucleotides: TGCGCCAGCAGCTGGACAGGGGAGGTCCATGGCTACACCTTC. This codes for CASSWTGEVHGYTF.

V gene TRBV21-1 combines with J gene TRBJ2-6; the table names TRBD1, a call not compared with the DNA. TRBV21-1 is marked as a pseudogene. This CDR3 is built from 17 residues. CDR3 bases: TGTGCCAGCAGCAAGGACAGGGGGCCATCAGGGGCCAACGTCCTGACTTTC. Protein product: CASSKDRGPSGANVLTF.

In regard to this clone: With only one base between it and a far larger clone, this is likely a read error. The gene calls are TRBV9 and TRBJ2-2; D not certain. This CDR3 spans 11 amino acids. With 4 bases removed from V and 4 bases from J, the gap between germline ends came to 2 bases. Germline V gene lookup returns CDR1 SGDLS and CDR2 YYNGEE. The CDR3 bases are TGTGCCAGCAGCACCACCGGGGAGCTGTTTTTT. It specifies CASSTTGELFF.

This clone showed up just a few times. The chain recombines TRBV11-2 with TRBJ1-1; TRBD1 matches 10 bases. Germline loops: CDR1 SGHAT, CDR2 FQNNGV. The V and J ends lost 0 bases and 4 bases, in that order; junction bases with no gene match: 11. This CDR3 has 18 amino acids. The CDR3 loop is CASSLDLTGGYWGTEAFF. Here the CDR3 DNA reads TGTGCCAGCAGCTTAGATCTGACAGGGGGCTACTGGGGCACTGAAGCTTTCTTT.

Written as DNA, the CDR3 is TGTGCCTGGACAGGGGGCTTTCTAGACGAGCAGTACTTC. Protein sequence: CAWTGGFLDEQYF. The chain combines TRBV30 with TRBJ2-7; 8 nucleotides match TRBD1. The CDR3 spans 13 residues. CDR1 is GTSNPN and CDR2 is SVGIG in the germline V gene (reference sequence). V lost 4 bases, J lost 5 bases, and 7 bases stayed unmatched.

The chain recombines TRBV5-1 with TRBJ2-7; maybe TRBD1 (6 bases). The germline V gene has CDR1 SGHRS and CDR2 YFSETQ. This CDR3 has 15 residues. V lost 0 bases and J 2 bases, leaving 12 bases between the germline ends. Here the CDR3 reads CASSLDTGTTYEQYF. For the CDR3, the DNA is TGCGCCAGCAGCTTGGACACCGGGACAACCTACGAGCAGTACTTC.